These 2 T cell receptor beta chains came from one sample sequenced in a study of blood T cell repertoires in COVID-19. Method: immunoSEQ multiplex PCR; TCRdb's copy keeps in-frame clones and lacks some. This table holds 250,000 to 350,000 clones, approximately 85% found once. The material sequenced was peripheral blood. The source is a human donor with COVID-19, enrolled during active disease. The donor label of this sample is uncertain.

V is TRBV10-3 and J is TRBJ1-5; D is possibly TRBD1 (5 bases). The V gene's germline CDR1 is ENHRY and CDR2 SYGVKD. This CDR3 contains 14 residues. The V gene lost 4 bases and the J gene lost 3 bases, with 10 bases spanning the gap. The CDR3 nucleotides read TGTGCCATCAGTGCTACAGGTTCCAATCAGCCCCAGCATTTT. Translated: CAISATGSNQPQHF.

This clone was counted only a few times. The CDR3 here is CASSLGQGGVKLFF. The CDR3 bases are TGTGCCAGCAGCCTGGGACAGGGAGGGGTAAAACTGTTTTTT. This chain joins TRBV11-2 and TRBJ1-4; 9 nucleotides agree with TRBD1. The CDR3 extends over 14 amino acids. Germline CDR1 and CDR2: SGHAT and FQNNGV. V lost 5 bases and J lost 10; bases outside the gene matches: 8.